The 4 T cell receptor beta chains below all came from one sample that was sequenced in a study of shared clonotypes between healthy human individuals. Data came from immunoSEQ multiplex PCR; TCRdb stores just in-frame clones and leaves some out. The sample has over 400,000 clones, around 95% seen once; the top ten hold 0.055% to 0.075%. Sequencing used naive CD4+ T cells sorted from blood. Subset of the sample: CD45RA+ positively selected. The origin of the receptors is a woman in her thirties in good health.

The chain employs TRBV7-2 and TRBJ1-1, with D possibly TRBD1 on 5 matching bases. Trimming left V 2 bases short and J 4 bases short, with 17 bases between. Germline V gene lookup returns CDR1 SGHTA and CDR2 FQGNSA. The CDR3 runs to 16 residues. The CDR3 DNA reads as TGTGCCAGCAGCTTACAGGGCGCTCCCGTTGGCACTGAAGCTTTCTTT. Protein sequence: CASSLQGAPVGTEAFF.

Regarding this clone: The sample holds other DNA sequences that translate to the same CDR3. The genes are TRBV19 and TRBJ2-7; TRBD1 aligns across 11 bases. Germline V gives CDR1 LNHDA, CDR2 SQIVND (reference sequence). The CDR3 spans 13 residues. V lost 6 bases, J lost 6 bases, and 4 bases stayed unmatched. The CDR3 DNA is TGTGCCAGTAGGGGGACAGGGGGTGGCGAGCAGTACTTC. Translation gives CASRGTGGGEQYF.

V is TRBV30 and J is TRBJ2-1, with D maybe TRBD2 (6 bases). CDR1 and CDR2 (germline): GTSNPN, SVGIG (reference sequence). The CDR3 consists of 16 residues. Trimming pared 4 bases from V and 8 bases from J, leaving 24 bases between. The CDR3 nucleotides are TGTGCCTGGACCCCCCCTCAGGCGACTAGTTCGGATGAGCAGTTCTTC. Amino acids: CAWTPPQATSSDEQFF.

This rearrangement joins TRBV19 to TRBJ2-1, with 7 bases aligning to TRBD1. V lost 11 bases to trimming and J lost 5 bases; unmatched junction nucleotides: 9. CDR3 length: 13 amino acids. The germline CDR1 and CDR2 sequences are LNHDA and SQIVND (reference sequence). DNA of the CDR3: TGTGCCGCCCGGGACAGCGCTAACAATGAGCAGTTCTTC. Protein: CAARDSANNEQFF.